This T cell receptor (beta chain) originates from a study of Ad26.COV2.S vaccination and SARS-CoV-2 variants. For the study at large: Once, or twice with 56 days between doses, Ad26.COV2.S was given intramuscularly.

Germline CDR1 is LGHNA and CDR2 is YSLEER. The CDR3 contains 15 residues. J lost 3 bases, V lost 2 bases, and 5 bases had no gene match. The treatment was: some 20 received Ad26.COV2.S at low or high dose, single or two shots; roughly 5 received placebo; per-sample allocation not given. Collection of samples fell on day 63 after the first vaccine or placebo injection. TCRdb's copy holds only in-frame clones and misses some; the assay was immunoSEQ multiplex PCR. The data contain some 460,000 clones, 80% to 90% of them singletons. This TCR derives from a person aged 18-65 years who received the Ad26.COV2.S COVID-19 vaccine or a placebo. The V gene is TRBV4-3, the J gene TRBJ1-2, with 8 positions matching TRBD1. Sample: peripheral blood, taken in a trial of Ad26.COV2.S vaccine versus placebo. CDR3 loop: CASSQRQGQDYGYTF. The DNA for the CDR3 is TGCGCCAGCAGCCAAAGACAGGGACAGGACTATGGCTACACCTTC.